The 12 T cell receptor beta chains below all came from one sample that was sequenced in a study of T cells in Graves' hyperthyroidism and ophthalmopathy. Amplified regions were TCR beta CDR3 sequences from RNA transcripts. Initially, a first-round RT-PCR of the TCR CDR3 employed the HTBI primer set. TCRdb itself ran the multiplex PCR reads through MiXCR, one entry per CDR3 protein. The table has hundreds of thousands of distinct CDR3 sequences, 15% to 17% seen once. Sequenced sample: blood. The receptors were gathered from a woman under 30 with Graves' hyperthyroidism.

This clonotype was counted once. This sequence joins TRBV12-3 or TRBV12-4 and TRBJ2-7; D may be TRBD2 (7 bases). The CDR3 sequence is 16 residues long. V gave up 6 bases and J gave up 3 bases, with 21 bases separating them. In DNA, the CDR3 is TGTGCCAGCAGGCAGTTTTGGGGGGGGGGCGGCTACGAGCAGTACTTC. It is translated as CASRQFWGGGGYEQYF.

This clonotype has a handful of counts. The rearrangement joins TRBV27 to TRBJ2-1; D may be TRBD1 or TRBD2 (6 bases each). V lost 3 bases, J lost 7 bases, and 19 bases lay in between. The CDR3 is made up of 16 amino acids. Germline CDR1 and CDR2: MNHEY and SMNVEV (reference sequence). CDR3 bases: TGTGCCAGCAGTTTTAGGAACGGGGGCCAAGGGAATGAGCAGTTCTTC. Translation gives CASSFRNGGQGNEQFF.

The chain has TRBV20-1 and TRBJ2-3; TRBD2 matches at 8 bases. The CDR3 extends over 16 amino acids. V dropped 0 bases and J dropped 4; count of bases not matched to a gene: 9. Germline V gives CDR1 DFQATT, CDR2 SNEGSKA (reference sequence). The CDR3 DNA reads TGCAGTGCTAGAGACCCCCCGGGGGGGCCCTCAGATACGCAGTATTTT. It is translated as CSARDPPGGPSDTQYF.

Many counts were recorded for this clonotype. The genes are TRBV20-1 and TRBJ2-5; a possible D gene is TRBD2 (7 bases). Germline loops: CDR1 DFQATT, CDR2 SNEGSKA (reference sequence). The CDR3 is made up of 14 amino acids. V lost 3 bases to trimming and J lost 4 bases, with 15 bases between them. This CDR3 reads CSARGGGEGETQYF. As DNA, the CDR3 is TGCAGTGCTAGGGGCGGGGGCGAGGGAGAGACCCAGTACTTC.

This clonotype was counted many times. The chain joins TRBV29-1 to TRBJ2-1; 8 nucleotides agree with TRBD1. J gave up 5 bases and V 3 bases, and 6 bases lay outside the gene matches. The CDR3 is 14 residues long. CDR1 and CDR2 from the germline V gene are SQVTM and ANQGSEA. Here the CDR3 reads CSVETGEGDNEQFF. The CDR3, as DNA: TGCAGCGTTGAGACAGGGGAAGGAGACAATGAGCAGTTCTTC.

In this sample, this clonotype turned up many times. In DNA, the CDR3 is TGTGCCAGCAGTTACGCGGCTGGCACAGATACGCAGTATTTT. Translating it yields CASSYAAGTDTQYF. The V gene is TRBV6-6, the J gene TRBJ2-3; the D is unclear. The V gene's germline CDR1 is MNHNY and CDR2 SVGAGI (reference sequence). Trimming cost V 2 bases and J 1 base, with 7 bases left between them. This CDR3 has 14 residues.

In this sample, this clonotype turned up a few times. The chain links TRBV10-3 to TRBJ1-1; 10 nucleotides align to TRBD1. This CDR3 is 14 amino acids long. Germline V CDR1 and CDR2: ENHRY, SYGVKD. V gave up 6 bases and J gave up 5 bases; unmatched junction bases: 6. In DNA, the CDR3 is TGTGCCATCAGGGGGGACAGGGGCAGGACTGAAGCTTTCTTT. It is translated as CAIRGDRGRTEAFF.

This clonotype was seen ten or more times. The V gene is TRBV28, the J gene TRBJ1-1, with D hard to call. The CDR3 contains 15 residues. V was shortened by 1 base and J by 7 bases, with 16 bases between the two germline ends. Germline V gives CDR1 MDHEN, CDR2 SYDVKM. The CDR3 region is CASSLSGGPGVEAFF. The CDR3, as DNA: TGTGCCAGCAGTTTATCGGGAGGACCCGGGGTTGAAGCTTTCTTT.

This clonotype showed up many times. The chain combines TRBV29-1 with TRBJ1-4, with unresolved D. Germline V CDR1 and CDR2: SQVTM, ANQGSEA. This CDR3 comprises 15 residues. The CDR3 loop reads CAALSPRGSGEKLFF. The DNA of the CDR3 is TGCGCAGCGTTGAGTCCACGCGGGAGCGGTGAAAAACTGTTTTTT.

The sample holds many counts of this clonotype. The gene calls are TRBV9 and TRBJ2-1; TRBD2 matches at 13 bases. V was clipped by 0 bases and J by 1 base; unmatched bases: 10. The germline V gene encodes CDR1 SGDLS and CDR2 YYNGEE. The CDR3 consists of 20 residues. CDR3: CASSVATALAGGKSYNEQFF. The CDR3 DNA is TGTGCCAGCAGCGTAGCTACCGCACTAGCGGGAGGGAAATCCTACAATGAGCAGTTCTTC.

There are many counts of this clonotype. The chain joins TRBV4-1 to TRBJ2-1, with D perhaps TRBD2 (6 bases). V lost 1 base, J lost 7 bases, and 14 bases lay in between. Germline CDR1 reads MGHRA; CDR2 reads YSYEKL. CDR3 length: 15 amino acids. The CDR3 coding sequence is TGCGCCAGCAGCCAAGGGCCGGGGCGGGAAAATGAGCAGTTCTTC. This encodes CASSQGPGRENEQFF.

This clonotype was counted only a few times. V gene TRBV6-9 combines with J gene TRBJ1-5; D unclear. The germline gives CDR1 MNHGY, CDR2 SVAAGI. V lost 3 bases, J lost 6 bases, and 3 bases lay in between. The CDR3 has 11 amino acids. CDR3 sequence: CASSYRQPQHF. The CDR3 nucleotides read TGTGCCAGCAGTTACCGTCAGCCCCAGCATTTT.